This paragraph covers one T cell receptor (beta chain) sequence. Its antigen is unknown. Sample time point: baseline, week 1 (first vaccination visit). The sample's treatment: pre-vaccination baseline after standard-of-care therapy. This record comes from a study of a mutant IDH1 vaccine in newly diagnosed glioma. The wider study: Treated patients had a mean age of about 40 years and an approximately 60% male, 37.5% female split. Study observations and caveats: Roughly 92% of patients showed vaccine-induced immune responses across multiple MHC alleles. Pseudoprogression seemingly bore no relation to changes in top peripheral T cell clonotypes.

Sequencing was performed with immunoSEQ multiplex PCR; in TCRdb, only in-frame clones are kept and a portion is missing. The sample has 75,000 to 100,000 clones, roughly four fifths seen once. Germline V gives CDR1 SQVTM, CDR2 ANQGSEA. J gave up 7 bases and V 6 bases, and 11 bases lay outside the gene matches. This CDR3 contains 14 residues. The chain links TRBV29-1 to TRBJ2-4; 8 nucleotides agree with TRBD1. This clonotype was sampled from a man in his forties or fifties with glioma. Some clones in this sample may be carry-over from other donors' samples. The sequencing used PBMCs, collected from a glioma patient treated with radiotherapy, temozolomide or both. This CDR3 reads CSVAPGTGGNIQYF. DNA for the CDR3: TGCAGCGTGGCACCGGGGACAGGTGGGAACATTCAGTACTTC.